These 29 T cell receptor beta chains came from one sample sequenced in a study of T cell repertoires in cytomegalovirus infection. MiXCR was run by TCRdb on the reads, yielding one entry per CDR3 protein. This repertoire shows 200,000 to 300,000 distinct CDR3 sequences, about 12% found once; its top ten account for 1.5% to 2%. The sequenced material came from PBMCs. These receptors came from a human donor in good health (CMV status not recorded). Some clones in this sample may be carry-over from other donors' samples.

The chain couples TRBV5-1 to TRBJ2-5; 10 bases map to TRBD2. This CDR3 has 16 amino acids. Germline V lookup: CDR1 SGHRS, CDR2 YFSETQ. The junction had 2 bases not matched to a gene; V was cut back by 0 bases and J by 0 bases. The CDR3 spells CASSLASGRDQETQYF. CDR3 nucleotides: TGCGCCAGCAGCTTGGCAAGCGGGAGGGACCAAGAGACCCAGTACTTC.

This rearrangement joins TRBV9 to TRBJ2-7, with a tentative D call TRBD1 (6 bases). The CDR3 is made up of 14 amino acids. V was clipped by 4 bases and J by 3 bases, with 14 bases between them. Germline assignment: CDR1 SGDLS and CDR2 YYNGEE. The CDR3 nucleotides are TGTGCCAGCAGCCCGCGACAGGAGAACTACGAGCAGTACTTC. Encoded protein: CASSPRQENYEQYF.

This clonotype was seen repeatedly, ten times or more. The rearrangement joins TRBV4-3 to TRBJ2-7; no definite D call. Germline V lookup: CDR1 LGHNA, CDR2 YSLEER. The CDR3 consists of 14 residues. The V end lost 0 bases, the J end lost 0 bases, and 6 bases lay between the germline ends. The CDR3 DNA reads TGCGCCAGCAGCCAAGATCTGGGCTCCTACGAGCAGTACTTC. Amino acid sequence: CASSQDLGSYEQYF.

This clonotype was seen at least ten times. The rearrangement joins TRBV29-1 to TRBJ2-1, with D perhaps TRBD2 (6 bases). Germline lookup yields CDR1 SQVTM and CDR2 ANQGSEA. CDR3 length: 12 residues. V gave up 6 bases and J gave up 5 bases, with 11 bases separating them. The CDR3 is CSVEWRDNEQFF. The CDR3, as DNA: TGCAGCGTAGAATGGAGGGACAATGAGCAGTTCTTC.

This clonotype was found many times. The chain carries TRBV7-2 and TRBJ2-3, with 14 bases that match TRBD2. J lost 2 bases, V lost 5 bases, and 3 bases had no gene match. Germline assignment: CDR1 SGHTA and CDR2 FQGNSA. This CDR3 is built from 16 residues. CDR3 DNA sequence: TGTGCCAGCAGCCGGACTAGCGGGGGGACCACAGATACGCAGTATTTT. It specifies CASSRTSGGTTDTQYF.

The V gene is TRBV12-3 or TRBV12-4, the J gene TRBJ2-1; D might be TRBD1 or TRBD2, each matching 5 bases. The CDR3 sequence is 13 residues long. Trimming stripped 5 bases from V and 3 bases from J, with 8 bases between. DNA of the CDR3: TGTGCCAGCAGTCGGGACGGCTACAATGAGCAGTTCTTC. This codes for CASSRDGYNEQFF.

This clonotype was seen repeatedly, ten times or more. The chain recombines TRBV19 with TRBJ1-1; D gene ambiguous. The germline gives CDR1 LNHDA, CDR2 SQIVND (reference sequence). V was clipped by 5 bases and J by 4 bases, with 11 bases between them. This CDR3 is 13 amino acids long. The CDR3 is CASSPPGFTEAFF. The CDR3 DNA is TGTGCCAGTAGTCCCCCGGGCTTCACTGAAGCTTTCTTT.

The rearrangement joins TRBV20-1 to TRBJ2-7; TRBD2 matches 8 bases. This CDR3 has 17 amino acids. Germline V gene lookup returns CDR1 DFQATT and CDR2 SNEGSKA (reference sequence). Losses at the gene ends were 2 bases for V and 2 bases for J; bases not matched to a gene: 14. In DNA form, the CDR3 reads TGCAGTGCTAGAAGTATAGCGCCAGCGGGAGTTCCCTACGAGCAGTACTTC. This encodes CSARSIAPAGVPYEQYF.

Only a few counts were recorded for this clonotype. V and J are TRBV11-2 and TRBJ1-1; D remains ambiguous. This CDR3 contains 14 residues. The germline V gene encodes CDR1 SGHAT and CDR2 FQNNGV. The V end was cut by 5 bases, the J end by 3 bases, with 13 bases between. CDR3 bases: TGTGCCAGCAGCCAAAGACCGCAGGACACTGAAGCTTTCTTT. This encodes CASSQRPQDTEAFF.

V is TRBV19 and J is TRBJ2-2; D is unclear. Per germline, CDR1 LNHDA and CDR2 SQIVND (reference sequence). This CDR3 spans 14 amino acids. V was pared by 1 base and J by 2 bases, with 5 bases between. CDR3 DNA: TGTGCCAGTAGTATAGGTTTTAACACCGGGGAGCTGTTTTTT. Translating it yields CASSIGFNTGELFF.

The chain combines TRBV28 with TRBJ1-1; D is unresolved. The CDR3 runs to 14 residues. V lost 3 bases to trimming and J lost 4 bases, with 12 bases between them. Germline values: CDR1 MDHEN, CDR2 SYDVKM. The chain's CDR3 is CASSLPGGSTEAFF. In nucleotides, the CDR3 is TGTGCCAGCAGTTTGCCTGGAGGGAGCACTGAAGCTTTCTTT.

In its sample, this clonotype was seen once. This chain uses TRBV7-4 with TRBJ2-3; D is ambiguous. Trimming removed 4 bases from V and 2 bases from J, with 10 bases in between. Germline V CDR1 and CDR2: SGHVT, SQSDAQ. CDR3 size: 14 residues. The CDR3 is CASSSEGLTDTQYF. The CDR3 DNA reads TGTGCCAGCAGCTCGGAAGGGCTCACAGATACGCAGTATTTT.

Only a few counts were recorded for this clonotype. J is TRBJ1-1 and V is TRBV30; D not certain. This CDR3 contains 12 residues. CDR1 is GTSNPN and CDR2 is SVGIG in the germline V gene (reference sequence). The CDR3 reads CVLGRSDTEAFF. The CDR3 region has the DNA TGTGTGCTTGGCAGGTCGGACACTGAAGCTTTCTTT.

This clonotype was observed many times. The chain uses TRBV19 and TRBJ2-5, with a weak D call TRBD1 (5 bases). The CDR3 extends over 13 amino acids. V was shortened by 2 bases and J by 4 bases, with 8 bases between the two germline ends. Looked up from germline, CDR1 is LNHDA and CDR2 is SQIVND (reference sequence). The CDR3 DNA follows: TGTGCCAGTAGTATAACGACAGCAGAGACCCAGTACTTC. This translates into CASSITTAETQYF.

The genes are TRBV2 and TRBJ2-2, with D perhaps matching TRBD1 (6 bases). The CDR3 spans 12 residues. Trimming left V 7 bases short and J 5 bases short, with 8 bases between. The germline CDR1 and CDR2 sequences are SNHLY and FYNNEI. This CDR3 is CASNDRTGELFF. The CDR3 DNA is TGTGCCAGCAATGACAGGACCGGGGAGCTGTTTTTT.

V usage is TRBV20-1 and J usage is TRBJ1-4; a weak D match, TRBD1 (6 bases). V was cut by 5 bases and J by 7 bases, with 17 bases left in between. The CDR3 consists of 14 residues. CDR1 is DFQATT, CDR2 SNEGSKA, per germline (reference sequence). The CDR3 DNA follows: TGCAGTGCTCCGATCCGGGACAAGGGTGAAAAACTGTTTTTT. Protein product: CSAPIRDKGEKLFF.

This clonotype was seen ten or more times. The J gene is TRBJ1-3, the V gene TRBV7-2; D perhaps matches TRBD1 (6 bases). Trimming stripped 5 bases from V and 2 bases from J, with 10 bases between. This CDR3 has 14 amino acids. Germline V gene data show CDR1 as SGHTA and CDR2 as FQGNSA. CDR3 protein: CASSPGAAGNTIYF. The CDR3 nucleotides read TGTGCCAGCAGCCCAGGGGCGGCTGGAAACACCATATATTTT. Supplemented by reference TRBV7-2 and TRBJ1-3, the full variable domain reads GAGVSQSPSNKVTEKGKDVELRCDPISGHTALYWYRQSLGQGLEFLIYFQGNSAPDKSGLPSDRFSAERTGGSVSTLTIQRTQQEDSAVYLCASSPGAAGNTIYFGEGSWLTVV.

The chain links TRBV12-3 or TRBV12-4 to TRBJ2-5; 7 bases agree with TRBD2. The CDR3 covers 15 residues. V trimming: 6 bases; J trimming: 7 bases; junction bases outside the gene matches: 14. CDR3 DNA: TGTGCCAGCAGCCTCCCGGGACTACCCGGGGGGACCCAGTACTTC. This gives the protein CASSLPGLPGGTQYF.

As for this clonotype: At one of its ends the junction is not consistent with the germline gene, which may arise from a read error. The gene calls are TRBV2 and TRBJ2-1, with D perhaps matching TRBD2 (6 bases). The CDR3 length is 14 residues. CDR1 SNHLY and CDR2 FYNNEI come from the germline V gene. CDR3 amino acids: CASTLAHGSAEEFF. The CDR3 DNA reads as TGTGCCAGCACGCTAGCCCACGGGAGCGCTGAGGAGTTCTTC.

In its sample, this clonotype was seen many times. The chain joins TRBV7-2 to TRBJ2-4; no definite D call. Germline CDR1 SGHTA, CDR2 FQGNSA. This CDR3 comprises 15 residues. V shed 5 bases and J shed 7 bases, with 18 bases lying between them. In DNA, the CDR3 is TGTGCCAGCAGCCCCGGTGGGCGAGTTTTCAACATTCAGTACTTC. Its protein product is CASSPGGRVFNIQYF.

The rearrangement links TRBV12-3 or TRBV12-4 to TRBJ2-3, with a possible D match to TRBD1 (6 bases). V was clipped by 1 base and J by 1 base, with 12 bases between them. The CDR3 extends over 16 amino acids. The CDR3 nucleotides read TGTGCCAGCAGTTTAGGGACGGGACACGGCACAGATACGCAGTATTTT. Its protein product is CASSLGTGHGTDTQYF.

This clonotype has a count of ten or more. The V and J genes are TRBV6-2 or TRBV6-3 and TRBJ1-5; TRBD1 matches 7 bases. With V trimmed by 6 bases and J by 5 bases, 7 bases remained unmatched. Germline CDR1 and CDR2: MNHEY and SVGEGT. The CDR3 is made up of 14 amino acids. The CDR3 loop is CASRRGQVDQPQHF. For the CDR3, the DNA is TGTGCCAGCAGACGTGGACAGGTTGATCAGCCCCAGCATTTT.

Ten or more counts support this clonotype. The CDR3 coding sequence is TGTGCCAGCAGGGTCGACAGGGTAAACGTCCTGACTTTC. This translates into CASRVDRVNVLTF. The rearrangement uses TRBV7-2 and TRBJ2-6; 7 positions match TRBD1. Per germline, CDR1 SGHTA and CDR2 FQGNSA. The CDR3 is 13 residues long. After removal of 6 bases from V and 10 bases from J, the junction contained 6 bases not matched to a gene. The full variable domain, rest sourced from reference TRBV7-2 and TRBJ2-6, is GAGVSQSPSNKVTEKGKDVELRCDPISGHTALYWYRQSLGQGLEFLIYFQGNSAPDKSGLPSDRFSAERTGGSVSTLTIQRTQQEDSAVYLCASRVDRVNVLTFGAGSRLTVL.

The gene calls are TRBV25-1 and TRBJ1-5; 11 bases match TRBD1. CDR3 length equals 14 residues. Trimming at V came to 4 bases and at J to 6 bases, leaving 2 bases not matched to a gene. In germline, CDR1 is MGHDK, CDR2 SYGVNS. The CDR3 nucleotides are TGTGCCAGCAGTGGGACAGGGGGCTTTCAGCCCCAGCATTTT. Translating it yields CASSGTGGFQPQHF.

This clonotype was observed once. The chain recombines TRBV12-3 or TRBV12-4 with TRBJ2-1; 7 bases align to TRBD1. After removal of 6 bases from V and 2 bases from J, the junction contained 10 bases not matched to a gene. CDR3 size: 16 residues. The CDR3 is CASSRLQGTPYNEQFF. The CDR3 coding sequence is TGTGCCAGCAGCCGTTTACAGGGGACCCCCTACAATGAGCAGTTCTTC.

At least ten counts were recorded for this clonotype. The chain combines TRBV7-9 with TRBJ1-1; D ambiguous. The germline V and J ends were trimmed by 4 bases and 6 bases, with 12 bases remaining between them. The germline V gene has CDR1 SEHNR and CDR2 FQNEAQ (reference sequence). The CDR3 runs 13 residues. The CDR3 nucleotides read TGTGCCAGCAGCTACGGACCGACTGCTGAAGCTTTCTTT. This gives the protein CASSYGPTAEAFF.

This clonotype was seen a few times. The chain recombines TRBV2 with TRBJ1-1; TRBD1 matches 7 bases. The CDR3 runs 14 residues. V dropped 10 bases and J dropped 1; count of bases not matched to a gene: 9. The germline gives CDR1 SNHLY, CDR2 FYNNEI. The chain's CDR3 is CATFDPGGNTEAFF. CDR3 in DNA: TGTGCCACCTTCGACCCAGGGGGGAACACTGAAGCTTTCTTT.

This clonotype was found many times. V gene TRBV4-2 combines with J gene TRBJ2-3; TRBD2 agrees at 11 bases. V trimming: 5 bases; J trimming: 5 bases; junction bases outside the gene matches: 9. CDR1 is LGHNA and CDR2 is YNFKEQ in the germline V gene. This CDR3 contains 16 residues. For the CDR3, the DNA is TGTGCCAGCAGCTTTAGCGGGGGGGCCGGTGGAGATACGCAGTATTTT. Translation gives CASSFSGGAGGDTQYF.

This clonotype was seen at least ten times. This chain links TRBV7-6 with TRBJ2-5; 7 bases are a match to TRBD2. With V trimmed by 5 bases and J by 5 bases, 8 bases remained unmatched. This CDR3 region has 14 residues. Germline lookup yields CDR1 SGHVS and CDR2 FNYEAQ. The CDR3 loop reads CASSRLGGSETQYF. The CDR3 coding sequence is TGTGCCAGCAGCCGGCTGGGGGGGAGCGAGACCCAGTACTTC.